This TCR beta chain emerged from a study of cytotoxic CD8 clonotypes in ibrutinib-treated CLL. This clone occurred once. Its antigen is as yet unknown. The CDR3 spans 16 residues. Germline-derived CDR1 and CDR2 are MGHRA and YSYEKL. The V gene end was trimmed by 1 base and the J gene end by 2 bases; junction bases not matched to a gene: 4. TCR beta libraries used roughly 2.2 micrograms of genomic DNA from cryopreserved PBMCs. Produced via immunoSEQ multiplex PCR; TCRdb's table is partial and in-frame only. Of approximately 330,000 clones in the sample, around four fifths were seen once. Study findings and constraints: Clonality went up at the time of ibrutinib response, stayed stable in sustained remission, and later dropped back toward its baseline level at progression.

The receptor's source is a human donor with chronic lymphocytic leukemia. This material consisted of PBMCs, taken before ibrutinib treatment. This chain connects TRBV4-1 to TRBJ2-5; 10 bases fit TRBD2. CDR3 sequence reads: CASSQARTSGQETQYF. The CDR3 DNA reads as TGCGCCAGCAGCCAAGCTAGGACTAGCGGTCAAGAGACCCAGTACTTC.